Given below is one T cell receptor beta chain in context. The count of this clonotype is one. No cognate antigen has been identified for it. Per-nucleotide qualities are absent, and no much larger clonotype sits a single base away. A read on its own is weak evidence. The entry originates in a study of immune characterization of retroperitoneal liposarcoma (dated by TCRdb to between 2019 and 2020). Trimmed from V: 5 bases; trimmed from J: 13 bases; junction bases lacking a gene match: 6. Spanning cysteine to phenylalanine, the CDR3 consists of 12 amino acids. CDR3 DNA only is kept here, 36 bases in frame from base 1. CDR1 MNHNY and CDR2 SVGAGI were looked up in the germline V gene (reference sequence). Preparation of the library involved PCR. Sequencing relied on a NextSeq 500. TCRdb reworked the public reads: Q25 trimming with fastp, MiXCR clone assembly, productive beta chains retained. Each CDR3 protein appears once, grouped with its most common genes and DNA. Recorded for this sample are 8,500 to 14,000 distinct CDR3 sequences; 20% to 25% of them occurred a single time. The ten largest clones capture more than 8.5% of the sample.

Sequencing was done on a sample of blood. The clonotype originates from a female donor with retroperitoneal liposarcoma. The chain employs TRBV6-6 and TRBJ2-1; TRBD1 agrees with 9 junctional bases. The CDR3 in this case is CASSRTGVDQFF. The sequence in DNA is TGTGCCAGCAGTCGGACAGGGGTTGATCAGTTCTTC.